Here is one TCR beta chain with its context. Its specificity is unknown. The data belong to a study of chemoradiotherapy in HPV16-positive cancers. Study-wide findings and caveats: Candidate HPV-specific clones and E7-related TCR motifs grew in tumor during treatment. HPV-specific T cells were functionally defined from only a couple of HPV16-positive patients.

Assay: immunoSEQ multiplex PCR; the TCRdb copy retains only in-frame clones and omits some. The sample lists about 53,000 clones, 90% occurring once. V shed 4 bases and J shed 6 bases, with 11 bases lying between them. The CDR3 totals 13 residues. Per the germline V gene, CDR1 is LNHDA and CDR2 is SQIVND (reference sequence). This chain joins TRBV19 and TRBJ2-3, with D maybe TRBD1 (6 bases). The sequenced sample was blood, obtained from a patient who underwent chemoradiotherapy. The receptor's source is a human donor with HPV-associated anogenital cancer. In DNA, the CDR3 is TGTGCCAGTAGTAGACCAGGGGCCGATACGCAGTATTTT. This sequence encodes CASSRPGADTQYF.